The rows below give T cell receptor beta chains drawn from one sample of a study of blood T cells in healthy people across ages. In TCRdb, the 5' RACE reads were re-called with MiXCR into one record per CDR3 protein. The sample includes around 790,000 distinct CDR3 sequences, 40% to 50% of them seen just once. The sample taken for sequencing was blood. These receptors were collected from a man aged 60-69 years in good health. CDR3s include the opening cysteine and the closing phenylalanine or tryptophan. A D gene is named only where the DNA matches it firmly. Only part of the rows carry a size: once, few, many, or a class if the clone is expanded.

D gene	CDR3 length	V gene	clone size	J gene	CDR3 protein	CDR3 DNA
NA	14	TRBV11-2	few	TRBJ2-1	CASSPRGGLGEQFF	TGTGCCAGTAGCCCCAGAGGGGGTCTGGGGGAGCAGTTCTTC
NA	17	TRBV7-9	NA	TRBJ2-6	CASSLVGTATGANVLTF	TGTGCCAGCAGCTTAGTGGGGACCGCAACCGGGGCCAACGTCCTGACTTTC
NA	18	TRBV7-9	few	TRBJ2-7	CASSFKLVGTSSEYEQYF	TGTGCCAGCAGCTTTAAGTTGGTGGGTACGTCGTCTGAATACGAGCAGTACTTC
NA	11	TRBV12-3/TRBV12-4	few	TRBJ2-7	CAILTGVEQYF	TGTGCCATCCTTACAGGAGTCGAGCAGTACTTC
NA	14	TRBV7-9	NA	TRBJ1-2	CASSSQDLGYGYTF	TGTGCCAGCAGCTCCCAGGATTTGGGTTATGGCTACACCTTC
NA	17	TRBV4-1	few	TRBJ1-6	CASSLGGGLSYNSPLHF	TGCGCCAGCAGCCTCGGAGGGGGGCTCTCCTATAATTCACCCCTCCACTTT
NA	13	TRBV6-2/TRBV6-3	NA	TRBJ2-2	CASSSPPAGELFF	TGTGCCAGCAGTTCCCCCCCGGCCGGGGAGCTGTTTTTT
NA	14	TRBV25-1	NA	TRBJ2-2	CASSPGSRTGELFF	TGTGCCAGCAGTCCAGGGAGTCGCACCGGGGAGCTGTTTTTT
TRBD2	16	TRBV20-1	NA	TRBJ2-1	CSARAGLAGEPNEQFF	TGCAGTGCTAGAGCCGGACTAGCGGGGGAACCAAATGAGCAGTTCTTC
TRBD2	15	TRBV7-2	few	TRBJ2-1	CASTYRAGGLDEQFF	TGTGCCAGCACCTATCGGGCGGGGGGCCTCGATGAGCAGTTCTTC
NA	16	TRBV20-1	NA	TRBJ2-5	CSAHDGYRPTLETQYF	TGCAGTGCCCACGATGGGTACAGGCCCACCTTGGAGACCCAGTACTTC
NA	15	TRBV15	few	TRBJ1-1	CATSRDLQLNTEAFF	TGTGCCACCAGCAGAGATCTGCAGCTGAACACTGAAGCTTTCTTT
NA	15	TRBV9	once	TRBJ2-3	CASSVDGGSTDTQYF	TGTGCCAGCAGCGTAGATGGCGGGAGCACAGATACGCAGTATTTT
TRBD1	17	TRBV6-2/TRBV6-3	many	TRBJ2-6	CASSPGQGAPGANVLTF	TGTGCCAGCAGCCCGGGACAGGGGGCGCCTGGGGCCAACGTCCTGACTTTC
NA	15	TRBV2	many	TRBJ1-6	CASSARDPANSPLHF	TGTGCCAGCAGTGCCCGAGATCCGGCTAATTCACCCCTCCACTTT
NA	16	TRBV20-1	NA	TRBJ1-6	CSARDWDGLRDSPLHF	TGCAGTGCTAGAGATTGGGACGGACTTCGGGATTCACCCCTCCACTTT
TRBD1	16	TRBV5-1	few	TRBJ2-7	CASSKRTGTGSYEQYF	TGCGCCAGCAGCAAACGAACCGGGACAGGGTCCTACGAGCAGTACTTC
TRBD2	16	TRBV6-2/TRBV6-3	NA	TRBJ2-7	CASSYSERGRAYEQYF	TGTGCCAGCAGTTATAGTGAGCGGGGAAGGGCCTACGAGCAGTACTTC
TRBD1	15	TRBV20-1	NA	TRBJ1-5	CSAREGGYSNQPQHF	TGCAGTGCTAGAGAAGGGGGCTATAGCAATCAGCCCCAGCATTTT
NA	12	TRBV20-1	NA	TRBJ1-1	CSAMVGNTEAFF	TGCAGTGCTATGGTCGGGAACACTGAAGCTTTCTTT
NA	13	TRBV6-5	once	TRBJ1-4	CASSCSTTEKLFF	TGTGCCAGCAGTTGCTCAACGACTGAAAAACTGTTTTTT
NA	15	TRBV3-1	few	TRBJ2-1	CASSLLVSGSNEQFF	TGTGCCAGCAGCTTACTAGTCAGTGGCTCGAATGAGCAGTTCTTC
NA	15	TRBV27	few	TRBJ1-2	CASSSTTTGGYGYTF	TGTGCCAGCAGTTCAACAACGACAGGCGGCTATGGCTACACCTTC
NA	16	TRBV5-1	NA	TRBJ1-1	CASSGQGAIGASEAFF	TGCGCCAGCAGCGGACAAGGGGCTATCGGGGCGAGTGAAGCTTTCTTT
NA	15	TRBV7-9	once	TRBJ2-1	CASSSRLGGNNEQFF	TGTGCCAGCAGCTCCCGCCTGGGGGGCAACAATGAGCAGTTCTTC
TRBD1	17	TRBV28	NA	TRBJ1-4	CASSPHPRGPYNEKLFF	TGTGCCAGCAGCCCACACCCAAGGGGGCCATATAACGAAAAACTGTTTTTT
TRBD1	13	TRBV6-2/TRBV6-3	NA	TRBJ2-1	CAPKGALYTEQFF	TGTGCCCCCAAGGGGGCCCTCTACACTGAGCAGTTCTTC
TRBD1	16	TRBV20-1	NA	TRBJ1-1	CSARPPLSGGSTEAFF	TGCAGTGCTAGACCACCTCTCTCAGGGGGTAGCACTGAAGCTTTCTTT
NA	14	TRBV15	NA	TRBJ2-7	CATSRAGSSYEQYF	TGTGCCACCAGCAGAGCTGGGAGCTCCTACGAGCAGTACTTC
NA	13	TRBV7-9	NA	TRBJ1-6	CASSLGADPALHF	TGTGCCAGCAGCTTGGGCGCAGATCCGGCCCTCCACTTT
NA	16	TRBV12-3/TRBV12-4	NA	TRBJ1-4	CASSEGDTATNEKLFF	TGTGCCAGCAGTGAAGGGGACACCGCAACTAATGAAAAACTGTTTTTT
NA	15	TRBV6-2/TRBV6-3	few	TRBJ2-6	CASSYSIPGANVLTF	TGTGCCAGCAGTTACTCGATCCCTGGGGCCAACGTCCTGACTTTC
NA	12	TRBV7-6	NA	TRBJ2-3	CASSVVVDTQYF	TGTGCCAGCAGCGTGGTGGTGGATACGCAGTATTTT
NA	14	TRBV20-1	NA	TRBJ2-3	CSARPKLGGDTQYF	TGCAGTGCTAGACCAAAGCTAGGGGGGGATACGCAGTATTTT
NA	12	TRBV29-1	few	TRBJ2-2	CSVVKNTGELFF	TGCAGCGTTGTTAAGAACACCGGGGAGCTGTTTTTT
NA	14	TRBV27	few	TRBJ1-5	CASSFRYSNQPQHF	TGTGCCAGCAGTTTCAGATATAGCAATCAGCCCCAGCATTTT
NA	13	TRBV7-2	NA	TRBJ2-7	CASSFAGNYEQYF	TGTGCCAGCAGCTTCGCGGGGAACTACGAGCAGTACTTC
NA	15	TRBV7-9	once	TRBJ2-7	CASSLPGHEYYEQYF	TGTGCCAGCAGCTTGCCGGGACACGAATACTACGAGCAGTACTTC
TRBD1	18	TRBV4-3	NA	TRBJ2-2	CASSQGQIQGVGTGELFF	TGCGCCAGCAGCCAAGGACAAATACAGGGGGTCGGCACCGGGGAGCTGTTTTTT
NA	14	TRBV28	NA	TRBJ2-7	CASSFDGENYEQYF	TGTGCCAGCAGTTTCGACGGGGAAAACTACGAGCAGTACTTC
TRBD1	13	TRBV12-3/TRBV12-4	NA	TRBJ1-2	CASSRTGDRGYTF	TGTGCCAGCAGCCGGACAGGGGATAGAGGCTACACCTTC
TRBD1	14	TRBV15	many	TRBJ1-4	CATSSDRENEKLFF	TGTGCCACCAGCTCGGACAGGGAAAATGAAAAACTGTTTTTT
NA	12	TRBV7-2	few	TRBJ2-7	CASSSSSLEQYF	TGTGCCAGCAGCTCCTCTTCGCTAGAGCAGTACTTC
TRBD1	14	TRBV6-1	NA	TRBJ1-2	CASSEMGQGNGYTF	TGTGCCAGCAGTGAAATGGGACAGGGTAATGGCTACACCTTC
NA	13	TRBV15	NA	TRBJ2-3	CATSSTRSDTQYF	TGTGCCACCAGCAGCACTAGGTCGGATACGCAGTATTTT
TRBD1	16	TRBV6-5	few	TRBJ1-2	CASRYTGTGLGNGYTF	TGTGCCAGCAGATACACCGGGACAGGGCTAGGGAATGGCTACACCTTC
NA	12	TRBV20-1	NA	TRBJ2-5	CSASSVRETQYF	TGCAGTGCTTCCTCGGTCCGGGAGACCCAGTACTTC
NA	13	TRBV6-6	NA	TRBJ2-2	CASREWSTGELFF	TGTGCCAGCAGAGAGTGGAGCACCGGGGAGCTGTTTTTT
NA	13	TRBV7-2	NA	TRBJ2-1	CASSIGGPNEQFF	TGTGCCAGCAGCATCGGGGGCCCGAATGAGCAGTTCTTC
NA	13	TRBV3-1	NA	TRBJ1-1	CASSRKGITEAFF	TGTGCCAGCAGTCGAAAGGGGATCACTGAAGCTTTCTTT
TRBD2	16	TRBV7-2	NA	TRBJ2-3	CASSSPYGGGTDTQYF	TGTGCCAGCAGCTCCCCTTACGGGGGGGGCACAGATACGCAGTATTTT
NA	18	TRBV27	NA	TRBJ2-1	CANSLSGLTGLSYNEQFF	TGTGCCAACAGTTTGAGTGGTCTAACAGGGCTTTCATACAATGAGCAGTTCTTC
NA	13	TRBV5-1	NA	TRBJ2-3	CASSFSSDDTQYF	TGCGCCAGCAGCTTCTCATCAGATGATACGCAGTATTTT
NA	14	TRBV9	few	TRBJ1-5	CASSRNQNNQPQHF	TGTGCCAGCAGCCGGAACCAGAACAATCAGCCCCAGCATTTT
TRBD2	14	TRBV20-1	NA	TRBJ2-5	CSAVLGGGQETQYF	TGCAGTGCCGTCCTGGGCGGGGGGCAAGAGACCCAGTACTTC
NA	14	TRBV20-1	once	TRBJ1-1	CSAPPRTVNTEAFF	TGCAGTGCGCCCCCACGGACAGTGAACACTGAAGCTTTCTTT
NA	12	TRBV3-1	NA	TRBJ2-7	CASSQFPLEQYF	TGTGCCAGCAGCCAATTCCCACTCGAGCAGTACTTC
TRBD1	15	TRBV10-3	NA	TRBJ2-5	CATTATGALQETQYF	TGTGCCACGACAGCCACAGGGGCCCTCCAAGAGACCCAGTACTTC
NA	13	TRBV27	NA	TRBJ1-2	CASSNTGPYGYTF	TGTGCCAGCAGTAACACAGGGCCCTATGGCTACACCTTC
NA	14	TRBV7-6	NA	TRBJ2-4	CAGSYSSWGGEQYF	TGTGCCGGCAGCTACTCAAGCTGGGGTGGAGAGCAGTACTTC